This TCR beta chain emerged from a study of blood T cell repertoires in COVID-19. Produced via immunoSEQ multiplex PCR; TCRdb's table is partial and in-frame only. The sample records around 130,000 clones, around 90% being singletons. This clone was observed a handful of times. The ends lost 4 bases at V and 1 base at J; junction bases unmatched: 5. Germline lookup yields CDR1 SGHRS and CDR2 YFSETQ. The CDR3 has 15 residues. Specimen: peripheral blood. The J gene is TRBJ2-7, the V gene TRBV5-1, with 10 bases matching TRBD1. The receptor was derived from a man between 60 and 75 years old with COVID-19, enrolled during active disease. The CDR3 sequence is CASSQGQGVSYEQYF. The CDR3 bases are TGCGCCAGCAGCCAAGGACAGGGGGTTTCCTACGAGCAGTACTTC.